What follows is one T cell receptor beta chain and its context. The antigen is undetermined. This sample was included in a study of T cell responses to AZD1222 COVID-19 vaccine. Background on the study: Second doses were pooled across both intervals (about 4 or about 12 weeks).

The table came from immunoSEQ multiplex PCR; TCRdb's copy has only in-frame clones and leaves some out. Of approximately 97,000 clones in the sample, roughly 84% were seen once. After removal of 5 bases from V and 4 bases from J, the junction contained 5 bases not matched to a gene. Germline CDR1 is SGHAT and CDR2 is FQNNGV. The CDR3 loop spans 14 amino acids. Study-level results: Spike-specific TCR breadth and depth went up after people got two AZD1222 doses.

The TCR comes from an adult in good health. The rearrangement links TRBV11-2 to TRBJ2-5; 9 nucleotides agree with TRBD1. The source was peripheral blood, collected on day 0 of AZD1222 vaccination. The chain's CDR3 is CASSHTGQGETQYF. CDR3 nucleotide sequence: TGTGCCAGCAGCCACACGGGACAGGGAGAGACCCAGTACTTC.